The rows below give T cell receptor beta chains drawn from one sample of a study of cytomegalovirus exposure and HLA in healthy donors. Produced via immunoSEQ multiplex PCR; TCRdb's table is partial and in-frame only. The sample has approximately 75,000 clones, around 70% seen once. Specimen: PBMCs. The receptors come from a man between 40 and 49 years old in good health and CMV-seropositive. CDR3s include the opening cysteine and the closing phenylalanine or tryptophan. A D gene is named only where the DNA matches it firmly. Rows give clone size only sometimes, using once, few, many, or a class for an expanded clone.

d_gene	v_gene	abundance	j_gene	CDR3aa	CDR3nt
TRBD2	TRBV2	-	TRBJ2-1	CASRALAGSENEQFF	TGTGCCAGCAGAGCACTAGCGGGGTCCGAAAATGAGCAGTTCTTC
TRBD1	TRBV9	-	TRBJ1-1	CASSADWTGNTEAFF	TGTGCCAGCAGCGCTGACTGGACAGGGAACACTGAAGCTTTCTTT
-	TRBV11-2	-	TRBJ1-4	CASSPGVGEKLFF	TGTGCCAGCAGCCCGGGGGTTGGGGAAAAACTGTTTTTT
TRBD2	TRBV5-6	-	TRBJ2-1	CASSLWGGGNYNEQFF	TGTGCCAGCAGCCTATGGGGCGGGGGTAACTACAATGAGCAGTTCTTC
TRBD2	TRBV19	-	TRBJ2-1	CATCTSGGSYNEQFF	TGTGCCACCTGTACTAGCGGGGGGTCCTACAATGAGCAGTTCTTC
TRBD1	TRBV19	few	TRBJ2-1	CASSIEGQVRNEQFF	TGTGCCAGTAGTATAGAAGGACAGGTCCGCAATGAGCAGTTCTTC
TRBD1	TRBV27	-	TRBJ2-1	CASSLRTGGPYNEQFF	TGTGCCAGCAGTTTAAGGACAGGGGGTCCCTACAATGAGCAGTTCTTC
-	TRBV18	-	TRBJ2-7	CASSPGGSDEQYF	TGTGCCAGCTCACCGGGAGGCTCCGACGAGCAGTACTTC
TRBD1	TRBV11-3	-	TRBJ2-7	CASSQRHRGAYEQYF	TGTGCCAGCAGTCAGAGGCACAGGGGGGCCTACGAGCAGTACTTC
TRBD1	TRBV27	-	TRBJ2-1	CASSKFTGAEQFF	TGTGCCAGCAGCAAATTCACAGGGGCGGAGCAGTTCTTC
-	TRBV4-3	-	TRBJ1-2	CASSQRFSPGTASNYGYTF	TGCGCCAGCAGCCAGCGATTTTCACCCGGGACTGCATCTAACTATGGCTACACCTTC
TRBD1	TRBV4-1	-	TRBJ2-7	CASSQDRQGSSYEQYF	TGCGCCAGCAGCCAAGATCGACAGGGGTCCTCCTACGAGCAGTACTTC
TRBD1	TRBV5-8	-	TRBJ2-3	CASSLARDRATDTQYF	TGTGCCAGCAGCTTGGCCCGAGACAGGGCCACAGATACGCAGTATTTT
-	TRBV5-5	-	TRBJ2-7	CASSPPRGEQYF	TGTGCCAGCAGCCCGCCCCGCGGCGAGCAGTACTTC
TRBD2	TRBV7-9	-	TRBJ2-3	CASSLGLAGSTDTQYF	TGTGCCAGCAGCTTAGGCCTAGCGGGAAGCACAGATACGCAGTATTTT
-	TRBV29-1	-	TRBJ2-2	CSVDRGGGELFF	TGCAGCGTTGATAGGGGGGGCGGGGAGCTGTTTTTT
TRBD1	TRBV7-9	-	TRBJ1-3	CASRTTGNSGNTIYF	TGTGCCAGCAGGACGACAGGGAACTCTGGAAACACCATATATTTT
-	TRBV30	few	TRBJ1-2	CAWRGDMTHYGYTF	TGTGCCTGGAGGGGGGACATGACCCACTATGGCTACACCTTC
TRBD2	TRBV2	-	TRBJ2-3	CASSERPSGGANTQYF	TGTGCCAGCAGTGAAAGGCCTAGCGGGGGGGCAAATACGCAGTATTTT
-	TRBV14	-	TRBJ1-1	CASSQELANRGGTEAFF	TGTGCCAGCAGCCAAGAGTTGGCAAACCGGGGGGGAACTGAAGCTTTCTTT
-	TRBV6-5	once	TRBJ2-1	CASSRGAGSYNEQFF	TGTGCCAGCAGTCGGGGAGCCGGCTCCTACAATGAGCAGTTCTTC
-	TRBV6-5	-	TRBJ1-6	CASSLARSPLHF	TGTGCCAGCAGTTTGGCCAGATCACCCCTCCACTTT
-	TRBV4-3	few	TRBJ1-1	CASSHQRQVNTEAFF	TGCGCCAGCAGCCACCAACGACAGGTTAACACTGAAGCTTTCTTT
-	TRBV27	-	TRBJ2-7	CASSNGGGYEQYF	TGTGCCAGCAGTAACGGCGGAGGATACGAGCAGTACTTC
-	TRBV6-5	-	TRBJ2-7	CASSYTAGPYEQYF	TGTGCCAGCAGTTACACAGCAGGGCCGTACGAGCAGTACTTC
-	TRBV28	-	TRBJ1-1	CASHLYAEAFF	TGTGCCAGCCACCTCTACGCTGAAGCTTTCTTT
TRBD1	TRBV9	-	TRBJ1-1	CASSETGADTEAFF	TGTGCCAGCAGCGAAACAGGGGCGGACACTGAAGCTTTCTTT
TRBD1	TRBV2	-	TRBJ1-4	CASSGTGRANEKLFF	TGTGCCAGCAGTGGGACAGGGAGGGCTAATGAAAAACTGTTTTTT
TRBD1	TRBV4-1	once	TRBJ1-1	CASSQDGTGWEAEAFF	TGCGCCAGCAGCCAAGATGGGACAGGGTGGGAGGCTGAAGCTTTCTTT
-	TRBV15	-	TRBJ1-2	CATSRDEASRGYTF	TGTGCCACCAGCAGAGATGAGGCTTCACGTGGCTACACCTTC
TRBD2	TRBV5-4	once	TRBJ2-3	CASSFGGAITDTQYF	TGTGCCAGCAGCTTCGGGGGGGCCATTACAGATACGCAGTATTTT
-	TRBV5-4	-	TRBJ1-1	CASSPTGTRGTEAFF	TGTGCCAGCAGTCCTACAGGGACCCGAGGCACTGAAGCTTTCTTT
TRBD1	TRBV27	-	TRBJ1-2	CASSLTGGNGYTF	TGTGCCAGCAGTTTAACAGGGGGCAATGGCTACACCTTC
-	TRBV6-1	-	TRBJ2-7	CASAQSHSYEQYF	TGTGCCAGCGCACAATCCCACTCCTACGAGCAGTACTTC
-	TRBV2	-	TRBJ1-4	CASSARTADEKLFF	TGTGCCAGCAGTGCCCGGACAGCGGATGAAAAACTGTTTTTT
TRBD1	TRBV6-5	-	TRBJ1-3	CASRGQSSGNTIYF	TGTGCCAGCAGGGGACAGAGCTCTGGAAACACCATATATTTT